This T cell receptor (beta chain) was recovered during a study of technical replicates of blood from a few donors. The CDR3 is made up of 14 amino acids. CDR1 ENHRY and CDR2 SYGVKD come from the germline V gene. V lost 3 bases to trimming and J lost 1 base, with 9 bases between them. Repertoires were generated with immunoSEQ multiplex PCR, while TCRdb's copy carries only in-frame clones and drops some. This table holds 50,000 to 65,000 clones, approximately 92% found once. The sequence was obtained from a human donor in good health. Some clones in this sample may be carry-over from other donors' samples. This chain connects TRBV10-3 to TRBJ1-1; no clear D gene. What was sequenced was PBMCs. The CDR3 loop is CAISDPFGNTEAFF. The CDR3 coding sequence is TGTGCCATCAGTGATCCATTCGGGAACACTGAAGCTTTCTTT.